Here is one T cell receptor (beta chain) with its context. No antigen is known for it. Terminally differentiated effector memory CD45RA+ cells were excluded by CCR7 positive selection of CD45RO-negative cells. This record comes from a study of shared clonotypes between healthy human individuals. Study information: The donor pool was made up of a couple of women and a few men aged 18 to 49. The plates for each donor numbered three CD4 naive, three CD4 memory, two CD8 naive and one CD8 memory.

V lost 5 bases, J lost 0 bases, and 18 bases lay in between. CDR1 SEHNR and CDR2 FQNEAQ come from the germline V gene (reference sequence). The length of the CDR3 is 17 residues. The protocol was immunoSEQ multiplex PCR, while the TCRdb copy is restricted to in-frame clones and leaves out a portion. Among hundreds of thousands of clones listed, roughly 95% were seen once. Study outcomes and limitations: For sorted subsets, rarefaction showed incomplete sequencing despite large depth. It was the few donors that limited the genetic and exposure-history diversity represented.

The sequencing input was naive CD8+ T cells sorted from blood. This clonotype was obtained from a woman in her twenties or thirties in good health. The chain has TRBV7-9 and TRBJ2-3; D is perhaps TRBD1 (6 bases). DNA of the CDR3: TGTGCCAGCAGCCCACAATACATGGACAGTAGCACAGATACGCAGTATTTT. Its protein product is CASSPQYMDSSTDTQYF.